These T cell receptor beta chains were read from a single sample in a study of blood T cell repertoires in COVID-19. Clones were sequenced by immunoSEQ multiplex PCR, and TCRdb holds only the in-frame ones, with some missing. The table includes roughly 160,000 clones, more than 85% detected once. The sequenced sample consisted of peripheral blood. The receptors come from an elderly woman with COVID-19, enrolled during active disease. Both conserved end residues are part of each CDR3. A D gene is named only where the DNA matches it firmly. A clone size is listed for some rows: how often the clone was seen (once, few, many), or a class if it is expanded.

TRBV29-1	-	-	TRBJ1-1	CSVGAGLNTEAFF	TGCAGCGTTGGGGCAGGGCTGAACACTGAAGCTTTCTTT
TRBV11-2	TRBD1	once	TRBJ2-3	CASSLGQGSTDTQYF	TGTGCCAGCAGCCTCGGACAGGGCAGCACAGATACGCAGTATTTT
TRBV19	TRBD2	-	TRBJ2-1	CASRGLAGRNEQFF	TGTGCCAGTAGGGGACTAGCGGGTAGGAATGAGCAGTTCTTC
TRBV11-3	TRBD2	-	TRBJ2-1	CASSLDGGRLNEQFF	TGTGCCAGCAGCTTAGATGGCGGGAGGCTAAATGAGCAGTTCTTC
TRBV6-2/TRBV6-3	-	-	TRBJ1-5	CASSSPGFQPQHF	TGTGCCAGCAGTTCACCAGGGTTTCAGCCCCAGCATTTT
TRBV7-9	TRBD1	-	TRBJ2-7	CASSLQGVSNEQYF	TGTGCCAGCAGCTTACAGGGGGTAAGCAACGAGCAGTACTTC
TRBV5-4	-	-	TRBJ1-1	CASRTLGQKVEAFF	TGTGCCAGCAGAACGCTGGGGCAGAAAGTTGAAGCTTTCTTT
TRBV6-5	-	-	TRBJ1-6	CASNRANSPLHF	TGTGCCAGCAACAGGGCCAATTCACCCCTCCACTTT
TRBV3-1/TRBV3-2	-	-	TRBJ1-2	CASSQGTVYGYTF	TGTGCCAGCAGCCAAGGGACAGTCTATGGCTACACCTTC
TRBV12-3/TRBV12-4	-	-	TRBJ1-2	CASIDRVYGYTF	TGTGCCAGCATTGACCGGGTCTATGGCTACACCTTC
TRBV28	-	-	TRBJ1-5	CASSPGGEGQPQHF	TGTGCCAGCAGCCCCGGGGGGGAGGGCCAGCCCCAGCATTTT
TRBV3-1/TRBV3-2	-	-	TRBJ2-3	CASSQGNRGGDTQYF	TGTGCCAGCAGCCAAGGTAATAGGGGGGGAGATACGCAGTATTTT
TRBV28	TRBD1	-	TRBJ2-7	CASSESGTASYEQYF	TGTGCCAGCAGCGAATCCGGGACAGCCTCCTACGAGCAGTACTTC
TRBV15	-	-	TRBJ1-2	CATSRDYRGGYTF	TGTGCCACCAGCAGAGATTATCGGGGTGGCTACACCTTC
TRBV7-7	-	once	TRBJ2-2	CARTPRTPNTGELFF	TGTGCCCGCACCCCTCGGACACCTAACACCGGGGAGCTGTTTTTT
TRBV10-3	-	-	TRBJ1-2	CAISDRLYDYTF	TGTGCCATCAGCGACAGGTTATACGACTACACCTTC
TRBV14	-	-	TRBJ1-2	CASSRRGFNYGYTF	TGTGCCAGCAGCCGGAGAGGGTTCAACTATGGCTACACCTTC
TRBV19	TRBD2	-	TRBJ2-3	CASSMTSGRADTQYF	TGTGCCAGTAGTATGACTAGCGGGAGAGCAGATACGCAGTATTTT
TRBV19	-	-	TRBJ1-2	CASSMTEFNYGYTF	TGTGCCAGTAGTATGACAGAATTTAACTATGGCTACACCTTC
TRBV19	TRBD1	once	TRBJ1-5	CASSNLGQGGGNQPQHF	TGTGCCAGTAGTAACCTGGGACAGGGGGGAGGAAATCAGCCCCAGCATTTT
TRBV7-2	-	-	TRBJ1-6	CASSLARSNSPLHF	TGTGCCAGCAGCTTAGCTAGATCCAATTCACCCCTCCACTTT
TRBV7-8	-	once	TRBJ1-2	CASSLGQLGGYGYTF	TGTGCCAGCAGCTTAGGACAGCTGGGGGGCTATGGCTACACCTTC
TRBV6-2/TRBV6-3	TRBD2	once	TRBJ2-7	CASSRPGTSDEQYF	TGTGCCAGCAGTCGCCCCGGGACTAGCGACGAGCAGTACTTC
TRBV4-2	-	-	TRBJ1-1	CASSQVRTAEAFF	TGTGCCAGCAGCCAAGTTAGGACAGCAGAAGCTTTCTTT
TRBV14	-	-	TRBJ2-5	CASSQDRGRLVETQYF	TGTGCCAGCAGCCAAGATCGTGGGAGACTTGTGGAGACCCAGTACTTC
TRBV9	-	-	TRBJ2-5	CASSVGAEETQYF	TGTGCCAGCAGCGTAGGGGCAGAAGAGACCCAGTACTTC
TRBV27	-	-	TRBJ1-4	CASSFFPGFNEKLFF	TGTGCCAGCAGTTTCTTCCCAGGCTTTAATGAAAAACTGTTTTTT
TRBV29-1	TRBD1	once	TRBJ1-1	CSVEDTGTGLAEAFF	TGCAGCGTTGAAGATACCGGGACAGGGCTCGCTGAAGCTTTCTTT
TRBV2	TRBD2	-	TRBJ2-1	CASSEAGSGSGEQFF	TGTGCCAGCAGTGAAGCAGGTAGCGGGAGTGGAGAGCAGTTCTTC
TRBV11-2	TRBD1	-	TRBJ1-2	CASSLGQGASGYTF	TGTGCCAGCAGCTTAGGACAGGGGGCAAGTGGCTACACCTTC
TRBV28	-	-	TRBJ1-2	CASSLRGKYGYTF	TGTGCCAGCAGTTTGAGGGGGAAGTATGGCTACACCTTC
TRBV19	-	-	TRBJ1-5	CASKGGLDNQPQHF	TGTGCCAGTAAAGGGGGTCTGGACAATCAGCCCCAGCATTTT
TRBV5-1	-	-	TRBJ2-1	CASSFAGDEQFF	TGCGCCAGCAGCTTCGCAGGGGATGAGCAGTTCTTC
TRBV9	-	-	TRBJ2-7	CASSAGLASYEQYF	TGTGCCAGCAGCGCCGGTCTAGCGTCCTACGAGCAGTACTTC
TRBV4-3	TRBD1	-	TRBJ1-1	CASSQAPGGNWDTEAFF	TGCGCCAGCAGCCAAGCCCCAGGGGGCAATTGGGACACTGAAGCTTTCTTT
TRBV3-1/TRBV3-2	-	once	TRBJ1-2	CASSTRGYGYTF	TGTGCCAGCAGCACACGGGGGTATGGCTACACCTTC
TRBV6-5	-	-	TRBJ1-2	CASSYSQGRANYGYTF	TGTGCCAGCAGTTACTCACAGGGAAGAGCTAACTATGGCTACACCTTC
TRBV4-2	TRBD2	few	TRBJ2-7	CASSQDLAVSSYEQYF	TGTGCCAGCAGCCAGGATCTAGCGGTGAGCTCCTACGAGCAGTACTTC
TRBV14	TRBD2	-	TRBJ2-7	CASNQLSGLENEQYF	TGTGCCAGCAACCAATTATCGGGACTAGAGAACGAGCAGTACTTC
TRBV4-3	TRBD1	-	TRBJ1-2	CASSQAGTGDSGYTF	TGCGCCAGCAGCCAAGCCGGGACAGGGGATAGCGGCTACACCTTC